This T cell receptor (beta chain) emerged from a study of T cells in tuberculosis. Study-level information: In South Africa, adults with active tuberculosis were compared with IGRA-negative and latently infected IGRA-positive adolescents. Study results and caveats: Smaller alpha distances in active tuberculosis partly reflected shorter CDR3-alpha lengths.

Here immunoSEQ multiplex PCR was the method, and the copy in TCRdb shows in-frame clones only, minus some. The sample gives about 36,000 clones, 85% to 95% of which show up once; about 6.7% is in the top ten. Notes on this clone: Its antigen is unknown.

This CDR3 spans 12 amino acids. Germline CDR1 reads MNHEY; CDR2 reads SMNVEV (reference sequence). The V end lost 5 bases, the J end lost 10 bases, and 9 bases lay between the germline ends. The clonotype comes from a donor aged 10-30 years with latent tuberculosis or without tuberculosis infection. The specimen sequenced was PBMCs. The J gene is TRBJ1-6, the V gene TRBV27, with a tentative D call TRBD1 (5 bases). In nucleotides, the CDR3 is TGTGCCAGCAGTCCGCCAGGGTCACCCCTCCACTTT. Its translation: CASSPPGSPLHF.